This T cell receptor (beta chain) appears in the sequencing data of a study of T-cell reconstitution after alpha-beta-depleted transplantation in children. Findings of the study overall: Surviving recipient T cells and thymic progenitors accounted for the high day-60 TCRbeta diversity observed in some patients. One year after transplant, T-cell counts and diversity came mostly from newly produced T cells. After transplant, at about two months, alpha-beta T cells were reportedly derived from several hundred expanded graft clones.

Ten or more counts support this clonotype. Its antigen is unknown. Unique molecular identifiers were incorporated during preparation of the TCRbeta library. One entry per CDR3 protein results from TCRdb running MiXCR on the PCR reads. The repertoire holds roughly 490,000 distinct CDR3 sequences, with about 10% as singletons. Germline V lookup: CDR1 MNHEY, CDR2 SVGAGI. The CDR3 is 18 amino acids. V lost 2 bases, J lost 2 bases, and 13 bases stayed unmatched. The chain combines TRBV6-5 with TRBJ2-7; 9 nucleotides match TRBD1. The starting material was PBMCs, mostly from graft donor cells, obtained 180 days after TCRalphabeta/CD19-depleted stem cell transplant. This TCR was sampled from a female patient aged 2 to 10 who had a stem cell transplant for aplastic anemia, so the T cells may come from the graft donor. The CDR3 DNA sequence: TGTGCCAGCAGTTACGGGACCATAGACCGGGACAGGGCCTACGAGCAGTACTTC. Its protein is CASSYGTIDRDRAYEQYF.